Below, one T cell receptor (beta chain) is given with its context. The antigen remains undetermined. Profiling relied on immunoSEQ multiplex PCR, and the TCRdb table lists in-frame clones only, not all of them. Among about 140,000 clones listed, almost 90% were seen once. The data were obtained in a study of T cell responses to AZD1222 COVID-19 vaccine. Trimming cost V 2 bases and J 6 bases, with 12 bases left between them. This CDR3 has 13 residues. CDR1 is GTSNPN, CDR2 SVGIG, per germline (reference sequence). Study-wide results and caveats: Spike-specific TCR breadth and depth rose after two AZD1222 doses. It was only after the peak T cell response that any repertoires were sampled. A reported finding is that nearly half of spike-specific TCRs target unmutated variant regions. The donor cohort was predominantly white British with a female majority, and clonal diversity may have been underestimated.

The TCR sequence derives from an adult who received the AZD1222 COVID-19 vaccine. The chain uses TRBV30 and TRBJ2-3; TRBD1 is a possible D gene (5 bases). Here the sequenced sample was peripheral blood, taken 28 days after the second AZD1222 dose. The CDR3 nucleotides read TGTGCCTGGAGTAGGGGCGCACAGGATACGCAGTATTTT. Its translation is CAWSRGAQDTQYF.